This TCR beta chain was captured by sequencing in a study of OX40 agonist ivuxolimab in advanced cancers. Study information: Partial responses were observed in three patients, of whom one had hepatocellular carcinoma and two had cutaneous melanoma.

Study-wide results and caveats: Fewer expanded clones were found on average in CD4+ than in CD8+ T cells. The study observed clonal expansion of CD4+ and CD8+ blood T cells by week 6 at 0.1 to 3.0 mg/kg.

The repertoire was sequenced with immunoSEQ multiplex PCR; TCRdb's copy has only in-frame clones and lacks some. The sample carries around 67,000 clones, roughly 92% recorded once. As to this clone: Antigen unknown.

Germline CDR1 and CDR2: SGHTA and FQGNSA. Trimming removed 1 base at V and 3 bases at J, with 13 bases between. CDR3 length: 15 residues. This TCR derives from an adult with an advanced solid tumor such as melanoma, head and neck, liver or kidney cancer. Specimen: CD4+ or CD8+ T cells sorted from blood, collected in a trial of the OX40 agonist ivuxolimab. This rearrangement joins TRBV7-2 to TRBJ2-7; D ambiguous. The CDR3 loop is CASSLVGPRGYEQYF. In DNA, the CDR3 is TGTGCCAGCAGCTTAGTGGGCCCTCGTGGCTACGAGCAGTACTTC.